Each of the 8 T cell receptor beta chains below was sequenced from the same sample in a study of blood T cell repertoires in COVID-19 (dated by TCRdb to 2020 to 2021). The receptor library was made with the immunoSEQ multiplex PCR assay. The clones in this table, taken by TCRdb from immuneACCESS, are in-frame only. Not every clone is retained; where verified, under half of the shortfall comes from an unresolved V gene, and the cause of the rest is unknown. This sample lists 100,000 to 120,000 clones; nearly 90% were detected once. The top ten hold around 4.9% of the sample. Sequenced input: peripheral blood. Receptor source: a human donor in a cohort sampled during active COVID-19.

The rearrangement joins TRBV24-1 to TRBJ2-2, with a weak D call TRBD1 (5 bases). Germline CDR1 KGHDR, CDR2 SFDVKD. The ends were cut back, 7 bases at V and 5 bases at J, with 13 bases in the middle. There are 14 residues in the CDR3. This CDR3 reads CATSADSRTGELFF. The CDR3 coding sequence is TGTGCCACCAGCGCTGACAGCCGGACCGGGGAGCTGTTTTTT.

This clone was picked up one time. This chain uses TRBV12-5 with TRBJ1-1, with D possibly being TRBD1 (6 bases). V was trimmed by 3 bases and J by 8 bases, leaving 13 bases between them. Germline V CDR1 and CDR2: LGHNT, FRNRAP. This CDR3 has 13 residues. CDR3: CASGLDSTGEAFF. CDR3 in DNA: TGTGCTAGTGGTTTAGATTCGACAGGAGAAGCTTTCTTT.

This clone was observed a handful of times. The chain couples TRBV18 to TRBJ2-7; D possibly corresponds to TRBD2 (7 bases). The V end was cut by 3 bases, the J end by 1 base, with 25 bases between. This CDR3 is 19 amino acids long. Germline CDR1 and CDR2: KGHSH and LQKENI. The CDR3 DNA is TGTGCCAGCTCACCGTCGGGGGGAGGGGGACTAAAAAGGTCCTACGAGCAGTACTTC. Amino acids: CASSPSGGGGLKRSYEQYF.

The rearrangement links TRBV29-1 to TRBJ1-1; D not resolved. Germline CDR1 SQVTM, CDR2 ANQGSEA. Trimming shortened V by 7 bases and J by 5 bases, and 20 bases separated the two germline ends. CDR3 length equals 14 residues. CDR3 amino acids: CSGVSVPMRTEAFF. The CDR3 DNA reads TGCAGCGGTGTTAGTGTGCCTATGAGGACTGAAGCTTTCTTT.

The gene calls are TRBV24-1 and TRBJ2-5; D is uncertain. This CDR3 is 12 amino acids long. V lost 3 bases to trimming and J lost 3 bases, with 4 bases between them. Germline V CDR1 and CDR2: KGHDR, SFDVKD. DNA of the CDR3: TGTGCCACCAGTGATATAAAAGAGACCCAGTACTTC. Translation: CATSDIKETQYF.

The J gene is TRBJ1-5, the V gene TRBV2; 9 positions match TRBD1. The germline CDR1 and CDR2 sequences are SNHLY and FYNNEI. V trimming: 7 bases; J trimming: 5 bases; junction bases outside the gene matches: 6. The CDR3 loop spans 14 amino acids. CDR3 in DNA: TGTGCCAGCACTCGGGACAGGGTCGATCAGCCCCAGCATTTT. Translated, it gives CASTRDRVDQPQHF.

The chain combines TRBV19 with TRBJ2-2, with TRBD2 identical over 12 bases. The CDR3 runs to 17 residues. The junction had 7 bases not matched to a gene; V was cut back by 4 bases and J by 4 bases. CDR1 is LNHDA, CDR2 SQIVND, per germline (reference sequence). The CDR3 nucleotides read TGTGCCAGTAGTAAGCTAGCGGGGGGGCCAGGCACCGGGGAGCTGTTTTTT. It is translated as CASSKLAGGPGTGELFF.

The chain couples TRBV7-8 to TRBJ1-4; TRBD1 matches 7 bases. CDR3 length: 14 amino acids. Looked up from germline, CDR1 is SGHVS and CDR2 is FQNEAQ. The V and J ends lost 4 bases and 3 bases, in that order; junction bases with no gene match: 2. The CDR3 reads CASSSRGANEKLFF. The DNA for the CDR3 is TGTGCCAGCAGCTCCAGGGGGGCTAATGAAAAACTGTTTTTT.